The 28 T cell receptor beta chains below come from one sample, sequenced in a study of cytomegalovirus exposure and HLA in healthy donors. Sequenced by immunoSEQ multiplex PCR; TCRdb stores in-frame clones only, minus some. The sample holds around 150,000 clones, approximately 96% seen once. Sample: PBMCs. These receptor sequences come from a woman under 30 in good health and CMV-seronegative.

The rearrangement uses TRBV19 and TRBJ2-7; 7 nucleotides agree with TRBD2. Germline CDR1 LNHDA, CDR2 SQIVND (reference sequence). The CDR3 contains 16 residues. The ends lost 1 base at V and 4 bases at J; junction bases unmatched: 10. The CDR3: CASSIVSASGQYEQYF. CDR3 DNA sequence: TGTGCCAGTAGTATAGTTTCGGCTAGCGGACAATACGAGCAGTACTTC.

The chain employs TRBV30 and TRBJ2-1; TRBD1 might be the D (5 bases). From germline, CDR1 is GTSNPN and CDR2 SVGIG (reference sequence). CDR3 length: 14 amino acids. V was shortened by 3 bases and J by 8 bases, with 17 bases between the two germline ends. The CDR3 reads CAWRGVGVIDEQFF. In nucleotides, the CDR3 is TGTGCCTGGAGAGGGGTGGGCGTAATCGATGAGCAGTTCTTC.

The CDR3 here is CASSLTQYNSPLHF. The CDR3 coding sequence is TGTGCCAGCAGTTTAACCCAGTATAATTCACCCCTCCACTTT. V gene TRBV28 combines with J gene TRBJ1-6; D remains unclear. V dropped 2 bases and J dropped 4 bases, with 6 bases sitting between them. In germline, CDR1 is MDHEN, CDR2 SYDVKM. The CDR3 runs 14 residues.

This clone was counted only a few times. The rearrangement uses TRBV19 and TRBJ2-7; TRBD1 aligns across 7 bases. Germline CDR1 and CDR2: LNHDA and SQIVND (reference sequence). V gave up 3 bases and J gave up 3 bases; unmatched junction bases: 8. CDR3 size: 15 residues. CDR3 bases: TGTGCCAGTAGTATCACGACAGGGATCGACTACGAGCAGTACTTC. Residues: CASSITTGIDYEQYF.

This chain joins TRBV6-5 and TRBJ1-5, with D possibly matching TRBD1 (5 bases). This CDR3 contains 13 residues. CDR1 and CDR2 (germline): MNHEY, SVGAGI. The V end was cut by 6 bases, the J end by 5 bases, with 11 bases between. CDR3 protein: CASSAGLDQPQHF. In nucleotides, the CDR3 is TGTGCCAGCAGCGCAGGGTTGGATCAGCCCCAGCATTTT.

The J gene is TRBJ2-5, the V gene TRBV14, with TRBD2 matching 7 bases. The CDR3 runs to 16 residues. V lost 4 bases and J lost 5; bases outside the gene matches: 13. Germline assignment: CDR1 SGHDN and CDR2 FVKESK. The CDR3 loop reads CASSPTIAGRRETQYF. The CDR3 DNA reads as TGTGCCAGCAGCCCGACGATAGCGGGCCGGCGGGAGACCCAGTACTTC.

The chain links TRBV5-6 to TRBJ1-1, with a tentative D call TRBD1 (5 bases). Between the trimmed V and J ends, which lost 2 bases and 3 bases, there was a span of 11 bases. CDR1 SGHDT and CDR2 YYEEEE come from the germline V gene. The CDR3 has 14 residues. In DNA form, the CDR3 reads TGTGCCAGCAGCTTCGGGGGGTGGGACACTGAAGCTTTCTTT. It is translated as CASSFGGWDTEAFF.

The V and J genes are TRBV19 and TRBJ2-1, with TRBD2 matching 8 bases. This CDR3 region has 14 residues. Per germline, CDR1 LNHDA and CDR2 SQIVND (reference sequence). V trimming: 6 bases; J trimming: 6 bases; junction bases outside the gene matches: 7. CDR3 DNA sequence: TGTGCCAGTAGATATAGCGGGGTCGGCAATGAGCAGTTCTTC. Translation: CASRYSGVGNEQFF. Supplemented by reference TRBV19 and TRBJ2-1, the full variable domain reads DGGITQSPKYLFRKEGQNVTLSCEQNLNHDAMYWYRQDPGQGLRLIYYSQIVNDFQKGDIAEGYSVSREKKESFPLTVTSAQKNPTAFYLCASRYSGVGNEQFFGPGTRLTVL.

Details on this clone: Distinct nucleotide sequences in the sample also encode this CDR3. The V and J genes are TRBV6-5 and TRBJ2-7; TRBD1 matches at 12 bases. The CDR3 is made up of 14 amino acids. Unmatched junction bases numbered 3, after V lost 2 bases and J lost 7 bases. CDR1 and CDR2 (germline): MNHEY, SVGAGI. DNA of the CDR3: TGTGCCAGCAGTTACGGGACAGGGGGCGGTGAGCAGTACTTC. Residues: CASSYGTGGGEQYF.

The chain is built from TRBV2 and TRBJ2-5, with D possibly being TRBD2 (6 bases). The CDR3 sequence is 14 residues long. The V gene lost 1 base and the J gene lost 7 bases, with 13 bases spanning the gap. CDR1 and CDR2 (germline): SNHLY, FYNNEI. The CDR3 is CASSEEQSGGTQYF. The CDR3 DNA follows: TGTGCCAGCAGTGAAGAACAGTCCGGGGGGACCCAGTACTTC.

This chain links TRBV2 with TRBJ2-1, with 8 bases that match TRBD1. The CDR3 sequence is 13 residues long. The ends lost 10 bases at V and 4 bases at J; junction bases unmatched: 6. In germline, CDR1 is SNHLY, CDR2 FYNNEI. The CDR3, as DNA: TGTGCCACCTCCGGGACAGGTTACAATGAGCAGTTCTTC. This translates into CATSGTGYNEQFF.

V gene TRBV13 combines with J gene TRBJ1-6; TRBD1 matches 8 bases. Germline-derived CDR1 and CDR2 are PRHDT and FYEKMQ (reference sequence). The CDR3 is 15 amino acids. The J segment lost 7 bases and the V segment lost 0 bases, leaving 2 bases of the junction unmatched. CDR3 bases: TGTGCCAGCAGCTTAGGGACAGGGGCCAATTCACCCCTCCACTTT. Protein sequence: CASSLGTGANSPLHF.

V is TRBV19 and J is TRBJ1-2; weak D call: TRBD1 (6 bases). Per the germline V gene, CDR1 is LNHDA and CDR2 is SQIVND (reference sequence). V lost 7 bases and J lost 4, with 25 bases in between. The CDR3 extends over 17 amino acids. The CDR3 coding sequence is TGTGCCAGTACCCCTGGGGCAGGGGCGGGGGATCTCTATGGCTACACCTTC. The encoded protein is CASTPGAGAGDLYGYTF.

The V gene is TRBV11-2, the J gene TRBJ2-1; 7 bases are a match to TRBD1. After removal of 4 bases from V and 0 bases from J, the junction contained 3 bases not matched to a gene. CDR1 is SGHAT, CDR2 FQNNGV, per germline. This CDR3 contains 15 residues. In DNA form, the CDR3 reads TGTGCCAGCAGCTCGGGACAGCTCTCCTACAATGAGCAGTTCTTC. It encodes CASSSGQLSYNEQFF.

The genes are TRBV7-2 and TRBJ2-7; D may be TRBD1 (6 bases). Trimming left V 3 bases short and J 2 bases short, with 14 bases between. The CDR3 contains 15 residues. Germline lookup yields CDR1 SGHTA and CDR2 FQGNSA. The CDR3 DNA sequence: TGTGCCAGCAGCTTGACAGGAAGTCAGGCCTACGAGCAGTACTTC. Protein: CASSLTGSQAYEQYF. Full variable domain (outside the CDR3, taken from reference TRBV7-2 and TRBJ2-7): GAGVSQSPSNKVTEKGKDVELRCDPISGHTALYWYRQSLGQGLEFLIYFQGNSAPDKSGLPSDRFSAERTGGSVSTLTIQRTQQEDSAVYLCASSLTGSQAYEQYFGPGTRLTVT.

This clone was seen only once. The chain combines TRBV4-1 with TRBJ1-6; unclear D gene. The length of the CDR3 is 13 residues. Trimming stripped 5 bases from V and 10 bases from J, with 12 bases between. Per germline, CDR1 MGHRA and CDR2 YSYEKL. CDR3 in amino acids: CASSEGRSSPLHF. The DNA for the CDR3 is TGCGCCAGCAGCGAAGGACGTAGCTCACCCCTCCACTTT.

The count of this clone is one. The CDR3 loop is CASSFGVTYEQYF. CDR3 in DNA: TGTGCCAGCAGCTTCGGGGTTACCTACGAGCAGTACTTC. The V and J genes are TRBV7-9 and TRBJ2-7; the D gene is possibly TRBD2 (5 bases). CDR1 SEHNR and CDR2 FQNEAQ come from the germline V gene (reference sequence). This CDR3 has 13 amino acids. Trimming cost V 3 bases and J 2 bases, with 8 bases left between them.

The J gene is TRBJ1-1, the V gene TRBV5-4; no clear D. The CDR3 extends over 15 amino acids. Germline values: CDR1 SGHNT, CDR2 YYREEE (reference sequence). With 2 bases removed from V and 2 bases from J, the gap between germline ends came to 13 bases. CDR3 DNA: TGTGCCAGCAGCTTAGCCGGGATCCTTAACACTGAAGCTTTCTTT. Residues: CASSLAGILNTEAFF.

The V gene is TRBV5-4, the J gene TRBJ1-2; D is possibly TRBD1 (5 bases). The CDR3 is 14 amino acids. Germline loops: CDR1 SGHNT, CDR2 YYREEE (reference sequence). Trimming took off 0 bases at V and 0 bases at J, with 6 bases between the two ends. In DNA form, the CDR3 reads TGTGCCAGCAGCTTGGACAGGTCTAACTATGGCTACACCTTC. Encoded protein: CASSLDRSNYGYTF.

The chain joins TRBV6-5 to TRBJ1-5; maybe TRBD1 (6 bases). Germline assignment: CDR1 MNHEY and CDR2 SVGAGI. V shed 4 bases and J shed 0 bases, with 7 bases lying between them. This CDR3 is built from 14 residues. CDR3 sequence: CASSSGVSNQPQHF. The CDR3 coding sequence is TGTGCCAGCAGTTCAGGGGTTAGCAATCAGCCCCAGCATTTT.

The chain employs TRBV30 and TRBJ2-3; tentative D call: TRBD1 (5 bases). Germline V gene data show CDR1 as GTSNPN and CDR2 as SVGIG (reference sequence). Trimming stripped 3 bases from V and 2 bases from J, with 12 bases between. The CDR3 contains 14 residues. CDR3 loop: CAWSIYRNTDTQYF. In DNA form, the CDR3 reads TGTGCCTGGAGCATATACAGGAACACAGATACGCAGTATTTT.

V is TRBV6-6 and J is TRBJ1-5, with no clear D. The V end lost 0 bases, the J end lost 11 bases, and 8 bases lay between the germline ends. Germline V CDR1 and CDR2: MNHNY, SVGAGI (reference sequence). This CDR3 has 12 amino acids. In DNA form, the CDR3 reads TGTGCCAGCAGTTACTCGAACGGGGCCCAGCATTTT. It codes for CASSYSNGAQHF.

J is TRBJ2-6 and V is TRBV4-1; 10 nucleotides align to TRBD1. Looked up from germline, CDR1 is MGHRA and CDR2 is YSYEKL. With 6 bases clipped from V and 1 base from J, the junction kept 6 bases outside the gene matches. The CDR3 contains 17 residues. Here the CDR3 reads CASRPTGGNSGANVLTF. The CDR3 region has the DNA TGCGCCAGCAGGCCGACAGGGGGCAATTCTGGGGCCAACGTCCTGACTTTC.

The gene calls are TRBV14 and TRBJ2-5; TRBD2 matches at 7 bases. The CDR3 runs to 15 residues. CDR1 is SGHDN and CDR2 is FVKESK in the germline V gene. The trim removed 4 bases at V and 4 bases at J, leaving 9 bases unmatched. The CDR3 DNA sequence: TGTGCCAGCAGCCCCAAAACCAGCGGGGTAGAGACCCAGTACTTC. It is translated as CASSPKTSGVETQYF. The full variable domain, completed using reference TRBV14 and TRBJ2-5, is EAGVTQFPSHSVIEKGQTVTLRCDPISGHDNLYWYRRVMGKEIKFLLHFVKESKQDESGMPNNRFLAERTGGTYSTLKVQPAELEDSGVYFCASSPKTSGVETQYFGPGTRLLVL.

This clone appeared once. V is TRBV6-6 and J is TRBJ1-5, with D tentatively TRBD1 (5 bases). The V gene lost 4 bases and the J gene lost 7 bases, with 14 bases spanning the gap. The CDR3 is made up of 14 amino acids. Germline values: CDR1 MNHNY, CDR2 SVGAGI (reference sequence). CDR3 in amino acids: CASSFREDGQPQHF. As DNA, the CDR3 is TGTGCCAGCAGTTTCAGGGAGGACGGACAGCCCCAGCATTTT.

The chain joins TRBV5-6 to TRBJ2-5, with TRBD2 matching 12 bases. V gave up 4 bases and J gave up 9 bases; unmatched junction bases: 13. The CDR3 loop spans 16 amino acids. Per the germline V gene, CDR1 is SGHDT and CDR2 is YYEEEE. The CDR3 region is CASSPPTSGGGEAQYF. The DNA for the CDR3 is TGTGCCAGCAGCCCACCGACTAGCGGGGGCGGCGAGGCCCAGTACTTC. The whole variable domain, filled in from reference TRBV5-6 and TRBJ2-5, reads DAGVTQSPTHLIKTRGQQVTLRCSPKSGHDTVSWYQQALGQGPQFIFQYYEEEERQRGNFPDRFSGHQFPNYSSELNVNALLLGDSALYLCASSPPTSGGGEAQYFGPGTRLLVL.

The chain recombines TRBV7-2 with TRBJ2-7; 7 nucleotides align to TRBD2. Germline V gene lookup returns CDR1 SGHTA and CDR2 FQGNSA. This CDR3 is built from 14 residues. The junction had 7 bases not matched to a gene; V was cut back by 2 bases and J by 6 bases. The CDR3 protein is CASSLLTLASEQYF. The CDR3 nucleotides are TGTGCCAGCAGCTTACTTACACTAGCGAGCGAGCAGTACTTC. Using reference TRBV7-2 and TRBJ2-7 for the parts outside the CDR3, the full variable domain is GAGVSQSPSNKVTEKGKDVELRCDPISGHTALYWYRQSLGQGLEFLIYFQGNSAPDKSGLPSDRFSAERTGGSVSTLTIQRTQQEDSAVYLCASSLLTLASEQYFGPGTRLTVT.

CDR3 residues: CASSPTGAQNTEAFF. In DNA form, the CDR3 reads TGTGCCAGCAGCCCGACAGGGGCCCAGAACACTGAAGCTTTCTTT. The J gene is TRBJ1-1, the V gene TRBV7-3; 8 bases map to TRBD1. V shed 5 bases and J 1 base; nucleotides not matched to a gene: 6. This CDR3 is 15 amino acids long. CDR1 and CDR2 from the germline V gene are SGHTA and FQGTGA.